A selection of T cell receptor beta chains follows, all from one sample in a study of regulatory T cells in long-lasting Graves disease. TCRdb called the multiplex PCR reads again in MiXCR, with one record for every CDR3 protein. Among 350,000 to 450,000 distinct CDR3 sequences listed, around 20% were seen once. The source material was peripheral blood mononuclear cells (PBMCs), sampled when the disease was refractory, from a patient treated with antithyroid drugs. These receptors came from a female donor with Graves disease. Both conserved end residues are part of each CDR3. The order of the fields is D gene, J gene, clone size, V gene, CDR3 protein, CDR3 DNA. A D gene is named only where the DNA matches it firmly. Where a row states a size, it is once, few, many or the class of an expanded clone; other rows omit it.

.	TRBJ1-2	many	TRBV28	CATSRNYGYTF	TGTGCCACCTCCCGGAACTATGGCTACACCTTC
.	TRBJ1-1	many	TRBV30	CAWNRGPEAFF	TGTGCCTGGAACCGTGGGCCTGAAGCTTTCTTT
.	TRBJ1-2	many	TRBV27	CASSRPTGYGYTF	TGTGCCAGCAGCCGCCCGACGGGCTATGGCTACACCTTC
.	TRBJ1-1	many	TRBV27	CASSLLAGSEAFF	TGTGCCAGCAGTTTATTGGCAGGTTCGGAAGCTTTCTTT
.	TRBJ1-6	many	TRBV20-1	CSASTGGQYNSPLHF	TGCAGTGCTAGTACCGGGGGCCAGTATAATTCACCCCTCCACTTT
.	TRBJ1-1	few	TRBV20-1	CSALKTVNTEAFF	TGCAGTGCATTAAAGACAGTGAACACTGAAGCTTTCTTT
.	TRBJ1-2	many	TRBV2	CASSDGRRYGGYTF	TGTGCCAGCAGTGACGGTCGGCGGTATGGAGGCTACACCTTC
TRBD1	TRBJ1-1	many	TRBV28	CASKGQGAHTEAFF	TGTGCCAGCAAGGGACAGGGGGCCCACACTGAAGCTTTCTTT
TRBD2	TRBJ2-7	few	TRBV20-1	CSVTTSGRADEQYF	TGCAGTGTTACGACTAGCGGGAGGGCCGACGAGCAGTACTTC
.	TRBJ2-3	once	TRBV7-2	CASSLGVVADTQYF	TGTGCCAGCAGCTTAGGGGTAGTAGCAGATACGCAGTATTTT
.	TRBJ2-1	.	TRBV20-1	CSARLDSYNEQFF	TGCAGTGCTAGACTGGACTCCTACAATGAGCAGTTCTTC
.	TRBJ2-7	few	TRBV7-9	CASSLVEEIGYEQYF	TGTGCCAGCAGCTTAGTGGAGGAGATAGGCTACGAGCAGTACTTC
TRBD1	TRBJ1-4	.	TRBV5-5	CASSLPPTGDEKLFF	TGTGCCAGCAGCTTGCCGCCAACAGGGGATGAAAAACTGTTTTTT
.	TRBJ2-1	once	TRBV27	CASSLEARDWRKQFF	TGTGCCAGCAGTCTAGAGGCCCGGGACTGGAGAAAGCAGTTCTTC
TRBD2	TRBJ2-2	.	TRBV6-1	CASTLEAGLNTGELFF	TGTGCCAGCACCCTTGAAGCGGGATTGAACACCGGGGAGCTGTTTTTT
.	TRBJ2-7	few	TRBV10-3	CAISETAEPYEQYF	TGTGCCATCAGTGAGACGGCGGAGCCCTACGAGCAGTACTTC
TRBD1	TRBJ1-4	many	TRBV3-1	CASSQGDSFNEKLFF	TGTGCCAGCAGCCAAGGGGACAGCTTCAATGAAAAACTGTTTTTT
TRBD1	TRBJ2-5	many	TRBV28	CASSLTGVGQETQYF	TGTGCCAGCAGTTTAACAGGGGTCGGGCAAGAGACCCAGTACTTC
.	TRBJ2-5	.	TRBV15	CATSWRGETQCF	TGTGCCACCAGCTGGCGAGGAGAGACCCAGTGCTTC
.	TRBJ2-2	.	TRBV5-5	CASSLGVGAPAGELFF	TGTGCCAGCAGCTTAGGGGTCGGAGCCCCGGCCGGGGAGCTGTTTTTT
TRBD2	TRBJ2-7	.	TRBV11-2	CASSMGLAGTSHEQYF	TGTGCCAGCAGCATGGGACTAGCGGGGACCTCCCACGAGCAGTACTTC
.	TRBJ1-6	few	TRBV24-1	CATSEKQASSYNSPLHF	TGTGCCACCAGTGAAAAACAGGCGAGCTCCTATAATTCACCCCTCCACTTT
.	TRBJ2-5	many	TRBV7-9	CAGDLQETQYF	TGTGCTGGGGACCTACAAGAGACCCAGTACTTC
TRBD1	TRBJ2-7	many	TRBV20-1	CSAATGREQYF	TGCAGTGCCGCGACAGGGCGCGAGCAGTACTTC
.	TRBJ1-6	.	TRBV20-1	CSARSGYSPLHF	TGCAGTGCTAGAAGCGGGTATTCACCCCTCCACTTT
.	TRBJ1-2	.	TRBV7-3	CASSLNAGNYGYTF	TGTGCCAGCAGCTTAAATGCAGGGAACTATGGCTACACCTTC
.	TRBJ1-2	many	TRBV7-9	CASSLGGGDGYTF	TGTGCCAGCAGCTTGGGCGGGGGCGATGGCTACACCTTC
TRBD1	TRBJ1-1	.	TRBV30	CAWENTGQGNTEAFF	TGTGCCTGGGAGAATACGGGACAGGGGAACACTGAAGCTTTCTTT
.	TRBJ2-7	few	TRBV30	CAWKLGGTSYEQYF	TGTGCCTGGAAATTAGGCGGGACCTCCTACGAGCAGTACTTC
TRBD1	TRBJ2-5	many	TRBV7-3	CASSSGQGETQYF	TGTGCCAGCAGCTCGGGACAGGGAGAGACCCAGTACTTC
.	TRBJ2-5	many	TRBV2	CASSVVQETQYF	TGTGCCAGCAGTGTTGTACAAGAGACCCAGTACTTC